These T cell receptor beta chains were read from a single sample in a study of cytomegalovirus exposure and HLA in healthy donors. Repertoires were generated with immunoSEQ multiplex PCR, while TCRdb's copy carries only in-frame clones and drops some. The sample lists about 150,000 clones; roughly 90% were seen once. The sample taken for sequencing was PBMCs. The receptors come from a man in his late teens or twenties in good health and CMV-seropositive. Each CDR3 is given with its conserved first and last residue.

J gene,V gene,CDR3 protein
TRBJ2-6,TRBV5-1,CASSLAQGLWGANVLTF
TRBJ1-2,TRBV7-9,CASSLIQTRPGYGYTF
TRBJ2-1,TRBV7-2,CASSLTSGRATYNEQFF
TRBJ2-7,TRBV7-3,CASSLLGGTEQYF
TRBJ1-1,TRBV5-1,CASSPNGQGGTEAFF
TRBJ2-5,TRBV5-1,CASFPSPAGEQETQYF
TRBJ2-7,TRBV5-4,CASSDAITSGGAYEQYF
TRBJ2-5,TRBV7-2,CASSRDREETQYF
TRBJ2-5,TRBV10-2,CASSVGQRTAETQYF
TRBJ1-1,TRBV7-9,CASSLGQNTEAFF
TRBJ2-3,TRBV4-3,CASSQALDLGTSGGDSTDTQYF
TRBJ2-3,TRBV9,CASSVTPSLGASTDTQYF
TRBJ1-1,TRBV5-1,CASSLVGQGTEAFF
TRBJ2-7,TRBV2,CAGCQGRARSYEQYF
TRBJ2-5,TRBV5-1,CASRPGTSFYSGATETQYF
TRBJ1-2,TRBV6-5,CASSGDRGLYGYTF
TRBJ1-5,TRBV4-3,CASSQVLSQGRNQPQHF
TRBJ1-2,TRBV7-9,CASSLAKGAYGYTF
TRBJ1-3,TRBV29-1,CSVQVSGRLFSGNTIYF
TRBJ1-1,TRBV9,CASSPRGLPLMDTEAFF
TRBJ2-5,TRBV7-2,CASSLGQKEGETQYF
TRBJ2-5,TRBV4-3,CASSQTGDAETQYF
TRBJ2-7,TRBV9,CASSESTGSSYEQYF
TRBJ1-4,TRBV4-3,CASSRLSGTGYEKLFF
TRBJ1-1,TRBV27,CASRGLENTEAFF
TRBJ2-1,TRBV7-2,CASSFLRARHEQFF
TRBJ2-7,TRBV2,CASSTGSSAYSYEQYF
TRBJ1-1,TRBV30,CAWSNTRGPEAFF
TRBJ2-3,TRBV11-2,CASSLGPSGNTQYF
TRBJ2-1,TRBV4-3,CASSQVTGLDSYEQFF
TRBJ2-1,TRBV18,CASSPRSGTNEQFF
TRBJ2-6,TRBV5-6,CASSFDGYSGANVLTF
TRBJ2-1,TRBV5-6,CASSQTTNNEQFF
TRBJ1-5,TRBV30,CAWGDRGLSNQPQHF
TRBJ2-1,TRBV7-2,CASSLGGGGWNNEQFF
TRBJ2-5,TRBV18,CASSRLEKETQYF
TRBJ2-4,TRBV6-5,CASSSKPTLANIQYF
TRBJ2-1,TRBV5-4,CASSPGQGARNEQFF
TRBJ2-2,TRBV4-3,CASSLTTGGGTGELFF
TRBJ1-2,TRBV5-1,CASSGGGVGYTF
TRBJ1-2,TRBV6-6,CASSSGPSNYGYTF
TRBJ2-3,TRBV6-5,CASSYAWRTDTQYF
TRBJ2-1,TRBV7-8,CASSPTTLYNEQFF
TRBJ2-7,TRBV4-2,CASSQEASGRSQEQYF
TRBJ1-1,TRBV5-1,CASSHTAGQENTEAFF
TRBJ2-3,TRBV27,CASTEREGTDTQYF
TRBJ1-3,TRBV6-1,CASSERDSPSGNTIYF
TRBJ2-2,TRBV9,CASSQGMGTGELFF
TRBJ2-3,TRBV4-3,CASSLQVREVDTQYF
TRBJ2-7,TRBV14,CASSQDPRPPWYEQYF
TRBJ1-2,TRBV2,CATTRGINYGYTF
TRBJ1-5,TRBV7-2,CASSLGQGALQPQHF
TRBJ2-2,TRBV6-5,CASSYTGTSNTGELFF
TRBJ2-3,TRBV27,CASSSWTTDTQYF